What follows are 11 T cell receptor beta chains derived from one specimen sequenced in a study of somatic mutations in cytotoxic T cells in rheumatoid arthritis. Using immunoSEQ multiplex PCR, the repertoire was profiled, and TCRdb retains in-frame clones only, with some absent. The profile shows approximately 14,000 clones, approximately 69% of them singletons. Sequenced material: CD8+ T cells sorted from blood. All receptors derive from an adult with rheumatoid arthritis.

In DNA, the CDR3 is TGTGCCAGCAGCCCAGACAGGGAGAACTATGGCTACACCTTC. Encoded protein: CASSPDRENYGYTF. V is TRBV11-2 and J is TRBJ1-2; 7 nucleotides match TRBD1. CDR3 length: 14 amino acids. Germline V gene lookup returns CDR1 SGHAT and CDR2 FQNNGV. V was pared by 5 bases and J by 2 bases, with 5 bases of the junction left unmatched.

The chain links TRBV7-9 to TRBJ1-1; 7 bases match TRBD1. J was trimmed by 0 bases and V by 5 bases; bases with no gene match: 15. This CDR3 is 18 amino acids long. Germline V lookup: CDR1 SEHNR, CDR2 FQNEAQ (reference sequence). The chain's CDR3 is CASSPDPPDRPMNTEAFF. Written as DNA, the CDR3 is TGTGCCAGCAGCCCCGACCCCCCGGACAGGCCAATGAACACTGAAGCTTTCTTT.

The CDR3 protein is CASSLGGGTGFQPQHF. In DNA, the CDR3 is TGTGCCAGCAGCTTAGGGGGGGGGACAGGGTTTCAGCCCCAGCATTTT. The chain recombines TRBV7-8 with TRBJ1-5; 9 bases map to TRBD1. The CDR3 is 16 residues long. V shed 1 base and J 6 bases; nucleotides not matched to a gene: 7. CDR1 and CDR2 (germline): SGHVS, FQNEAQ.

CDR3 loop: CASSLDQGANIQYF. CDR3 nucleotides: TGTGCCAGCAGTTTAGACCAGGGGGCGAACATTCAGTACTTC. V and J are TRBV28 and TRBJ2-4, with TRBD1 matching 8 bases. The CDR3 has 14 amino acids. CDR1 and CDR2 (germline): MDHEN, SYDVKM. V was clipped by 2 bases and J by 7 bases; unmatched bases: 4.

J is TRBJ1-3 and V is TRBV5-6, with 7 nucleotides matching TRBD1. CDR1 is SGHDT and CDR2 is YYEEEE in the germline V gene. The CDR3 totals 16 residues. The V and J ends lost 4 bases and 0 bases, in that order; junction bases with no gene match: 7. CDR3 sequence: CASSVGQRYSGNTIYF. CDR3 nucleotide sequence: TGTGCCAGCAGCGTGGGACAGAGATACTCTGGAAACACCATATATTTT. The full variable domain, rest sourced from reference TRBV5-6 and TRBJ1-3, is DAGVTQSPTHLIKTRGQQVTLRCSPKSGHDTVSWYQQALGQGPQFIFQYYEEEERQRGNFPDRFSGHQFPNYSSELNVNALLLGDSALYLCASSVGQRYSGNTIYFGEGSWLTVV.

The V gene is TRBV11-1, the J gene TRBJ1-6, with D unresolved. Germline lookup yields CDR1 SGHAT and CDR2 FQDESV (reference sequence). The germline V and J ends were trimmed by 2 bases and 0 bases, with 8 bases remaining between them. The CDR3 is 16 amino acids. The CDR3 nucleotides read TGTGCCAGCAGCTTAACACAGAGCTCCTATAATTCACCCCTCCACTTT. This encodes CASSLTQSSYNSPLHF.

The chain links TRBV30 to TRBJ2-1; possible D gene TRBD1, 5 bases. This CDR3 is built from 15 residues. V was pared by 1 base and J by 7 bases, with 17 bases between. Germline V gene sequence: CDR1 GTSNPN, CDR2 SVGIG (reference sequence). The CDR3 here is CAWSDEAGRRNEQFF. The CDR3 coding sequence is TGTGCCTGGAGTGACGAAGCAGGGCGTAGGAATGAGCAGTTCTTC. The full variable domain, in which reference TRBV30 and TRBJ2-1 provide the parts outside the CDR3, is SQTIHQWPATLVQPVGSPLSLECTVEGTSNPNLYWYRQAAGRGLQLLFYSVGIGQISSEVPQNLSASRPQDRQFILSSKKLLLSDSGFYLCAWSDEAGRRNEQFFGPGTRLTVL.

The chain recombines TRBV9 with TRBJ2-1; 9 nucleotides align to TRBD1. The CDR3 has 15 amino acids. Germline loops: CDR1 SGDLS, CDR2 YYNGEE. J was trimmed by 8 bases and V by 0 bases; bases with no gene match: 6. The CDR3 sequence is CASSVEGQGSDEQFF. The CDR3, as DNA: TGTGCCAGCAGCGTAGAGGGACAGGGAAGTGATGAGCAGTTCTTC.

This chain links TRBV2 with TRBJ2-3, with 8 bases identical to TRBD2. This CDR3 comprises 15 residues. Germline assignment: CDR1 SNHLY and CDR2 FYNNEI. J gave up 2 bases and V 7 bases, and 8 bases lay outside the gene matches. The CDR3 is CASKRSAGVTDTQYF. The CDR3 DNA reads TGTGCCAGCAAGAGGTCAGCGGGAGTCACAGATACGCAGTATTTT.

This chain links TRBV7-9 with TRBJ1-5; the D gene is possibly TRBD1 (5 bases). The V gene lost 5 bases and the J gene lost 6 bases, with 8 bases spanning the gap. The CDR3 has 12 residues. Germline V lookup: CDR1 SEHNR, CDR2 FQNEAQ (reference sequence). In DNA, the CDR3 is TGTGCCAGCAGCCCCCAGGGTCAGCCCCAGCATTTT. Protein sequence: CASSPQGQPQHF.

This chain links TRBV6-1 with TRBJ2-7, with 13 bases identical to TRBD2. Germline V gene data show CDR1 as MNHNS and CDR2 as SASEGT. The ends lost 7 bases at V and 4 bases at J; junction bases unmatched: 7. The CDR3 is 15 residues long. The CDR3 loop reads CASKTSGGAFYEQYF. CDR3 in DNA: TGTGCCAGCAAAACTAGCGGGGGGGCCTTTTACGAGCAGTACTTC.